This is a list of T cell receptor beta chains from one sample in a study of T cell repertoires in cytomegalovirus infection. TCRdb itself ran the reads through MiXCR, one entry per CDR3 protein. The sample holds 70,000 or so distinct CDR3 sequences, 25% to 30% seen once. These receptors have no known antigen. This specimen consisted of CD8+ T cells from cultured PBMCs, obtained from culture after CMV antigen stimulation. The receptors here all came from a human donor in good health (CMV status not recorded). Some clones in this sample may be carry-over from other donors' samples. The CDR3 runs from the conserved cysteine through the conserved F or W. Fields, in order: J gene, V gene, clone size, D gene, CDR3 length, CDR3 protein, CDR3 DNA. The D gene is left open where the match is weak. Rows may omit the clone size; those that give it use once, few, many or a size class.

TRBJ1-2 | TRBV9 | NA | NA | 11 | CASNGNYGYTF | TGTGCCAGCAACGGGAACTATGGCTACACCTTC
TRBJ1-5 | TRBV4-3 | NA | NA | 15 | CASSQDRDSNQPQHF | TGCGCCAGCAGCCAAGACAGGGATAGCAATCAGCCCCAGCATTTT
TRBJ2-3 | TRBV28 | few | NA | 16 | CASSPPRGDSTDTQYF | TGTGCCAGCAGTCCCCCGAGAGGGGATAGCACAGATACGCAGTATTTT
TRBJ2-1 | TRBV7-9 | few | NA | 15 | CASSQMGLRNNEQFF | TGTGCCAGCAGCCAAATGGGACTTCGAAACAATGAGCAGTTCTTC
TRBJ2-1 | TRBV7-8 | NA | TRBD1 | 15 | CASSQGESSYNEQFF | TGTGCCAGCAGCCAGGGGGAGAGCTCCTACAATGAGCAGTTCTTC
TRBJ2-7 | TRBV20-1 | many | NA | 11 | CSLPQGYEQYF | TGCAGTCTCCCCCAAGGCTACGAGCAGTACTTC
TRBJ2-2 | TRBV7-9 | NA | NA | 15 | CASSLVQGTTGELFF | TGTGCCAGCAGCTTAGTCCAGGGTACCACCGGGGAGCTGTTTTTT
TRBJ2-1 | TRBV12-3/TRBV12-4 | NA | TRBD1 | 15 | CASSSDRERYNEQFF | TGTGCCAGCAGTTCTGACAGGGAACGCTACAATGAGCAGTTCTTC
TRBJ2-5 | TRBV20-1 | many | TRBD2 | 15 | CSAQVLAGVQETQYF | TGCAGTGCTCAAGTACTAGCGGGAGTCCAAGAGACCCAGTACTTC
TRBJ2-5 | TRBV27 | once | NA | 15 | CASKRGGDTQETQYF | TGTGCCAGCAAGAGGGGAGGAGACACCCAAGAGACCCAGTACTTC
TRBJ1-4 | TRBV4-1 | NA | NA | 14 | CASSHSQINEKLFF | TGCGCCAGCAGCCACTCGCAGATTAATGAAAAACTGTTTTTT
TRBJ2-1 | TRBV6-4 | few | NA | 15 | CASSDSTASGGEQFF | TGTGCCAGCAGTGACTCAACCGCATCCGGGGGTGAGCAGTTCTTC
TRBJ2-7 | TRBV6-1 | many | NA | 14 | CASSIDWGSYEQYF | TGTGCCAGCAGTATAGACTGGGGGTCCTACGAGCAGTACTTC
TRBJ2-1 | TRBV7-7 | once | TRBD1 | 13 | CASSFGTDNEQFF | TGTGCCAGCAGCTTCGGGACAGACAATGAGCAGTTCTTC
TRBJ2-1 | TRBV4-2 | NA | NA | 14 | CASSPLDVDNEQFF | TGTGCCAGCAGCCCTCTGGACGTTGACAATGAGCAGTTCTTC
TRBJ1-1 | TRBV7-8 | NA | NA | 15 | CASSLPTRVGTEAFF | TGTGCCAGCAGCTTACCAACTCGGGTGGGGACTGAAGCTTTCTTT
TRBJ2-5 | TRBV19 | NA | NA | 15 | CATALGGQYQETQYF | TGTGCCACCGCACTCGGGGGCCAGTACCAAGAGACCCAGTACTTC
TRBJ2-1 | TRBV5-1 | NA | TRBD1 | 14 | CASRLGTGSNEQFF | TGCGCCAGCAGGCTCGGGACAGGGAGCAATGAGCAGTTCTTC
TRBJ1-5 | TRBV12-3/TRBV12-4 | many | NA | 13 | CASSQGINQPQHF | TGTGCCAGCAGTCAGGGGATCAATCAGCCCCAGCATTTT
TRBJ2-5 | TRBV7-9 | many | TRBD2 | 16 | CASSLGAGGWQETQYF | TGTGCCAGCAGCTTAGGCGCGGGGGGTTGGCAAGAGACCCAGTACTTC
TRBJ2-1 | TRBV20-1 | few | TRBD1 | 15 | CSATPTGRPYNEQFF | TGCAGTGCTACTCCGACAGGGCGTCCCTACAATGAGCAGTTCTTC
TRBJ2-1 | TRBV3-1 | few | NA | 14 | CASSQDGRAYEQFF | TGTGCCAGCAGCCAAGACGGAAGGGCTTACGAGCAGTTCTTC
TRBJ2-2 | TRBV30 | once | TRBD1 | 13 | CAWTQGASGELFF | TGTGCCTGGACGCAGGGGGCATCCGGGGAGCTGTTTTTT
TRBJ1-2 | TRBV7-6 | NA | TRBD1 | 15 | CASRGTGVIGYGYTF | TGTGCCAGCAGAGGGACAGGGGTCATTGGCTATGGCTACACCTTC
TRBJ2-1 | TRBV4-3 | once | NA | 14 | CASSQESEGGGPFF | TGCGCCAGCAGCCAAGAGTCCGAAGGCGGAGGGCCGTTCTTC
TRBJ2-2 | TRBV3-1 | NA | NA | 13 | CASSRGGTGELFF | TGTGCCAGCAGTAGGGGTGGCACCGGGGAGCTGTTTTTT
TRBJ1-1 | TRBV19 | NA | NA | 15 | CASSLDVTYNAEAFF | TGTGCCAGTAGTTTAGACGTGACCTACAACGCTGAAGCTTTCTTT
TRBJ2-7 | TRBV14 | once | TRBD2 | 15 | CASSQLERGAYEQYF | TGTGCCAGCAGCCAGTTAGAGCGGGGAGCCTACGAGCAGTACTTC
TRBJ2-6 | TRBV4-3 | NA | NA | 17 | CASSQGGTFSGANVLTF | TGCGCCAGCAGCCAGGGGGGTACCTTCTCTGGGGCCAACGTCCTGACTTTC
TRBJ2-7 | TRBV29-1 | many | NA | 11 | CSVGGKYEQYF | TGCAGCGTTGGGGGGAAATACGAGCAGTACTTC
TRBJ1-1 | TRBV5-1 | few | NA | 15 | CASSLGVGVNTEAFF | TGCGCCAGCAGCTTGGGCGTAGGAGTGAACACTGAAGCTTTCTTT
TRBJ2-1 | TRBV4-2 | few | TRBD2 | 17 | CASSQNAGGNVYNEQFF | TGTGCCAGCAGCCAGAACGCGGGGGGCAACGTCTACAATGAGCAGTTCTTC
TRBJ2-6 | TRBV6-2/TRBV6-3 | NA | NA | 13 | CATKGVGANVLTF | TGTGCCACCAAGGGTGTTGGGGCCAACGTCCTGACTTTC
TRBJ2-7 | TRBV12-3/TRBV12-4 | few | NA | 12 | CASSGTLYEQYF | TGTGCCAGCAGTGGGACTCTCTACGAGCAGTACTTC
TRBJ2-3 | TRBV7-2 | NA | NA | 15 | CASRLAPGYTDTQYF | TGTGCCAGCAGATTAGCCCCAGGCTACACAGATACGCAGTATTTT
TRBJ1-3 | TRBV20-1 | NA | NA | 15 | CSAPSLPGSGNTIYF | TGCAGTGCCCCTAGTCTTCCGGGCTCTGGAAACACCATATATTTT
TRBJ1-2 | TRBV5-4 | few | NA | 14 | CASSAETVNYGYTF | TGTGCCAGCAGCGCTGAGACGGTAAACTATGGCTACACCTTC
TRBJ2-2 | TRBV2 | few | NA | 14 | CASSEAPDPGELFF | TGTGCCAGCAGTGAAGCGCCCGACCCCGGGGAGCTGTTTTTT
TRBJ2-7 | TRBV20-1 | NA | NA | 13 | CSARRRDTYEQYF | TGCAGTGCTAGACGACGGGACACCTACGAGCAGTACTTC
TRBJ2-5 | TRBV7-3 | many | NA | 15 | CASSLSGGRRETQYF | TGTGCCAGCAGCTTATCGGGGGGCAGGCGAGAGACCCAGTACTTC
TRBJ2-1 | TRBV2 | NA | TRBD1 | 16 | CARDTPGTGGRDEQFF | TGTGCCAGGGATACTCCCGGGACAGGGGGCCGCGATGAGCAGTTCTTC
TRBJ2-3 | TRBV3-1 | NA | NA | 16 | CASSQDLSGFTDTQYF | TGTGCCAGCAGCCAAGATCTCTCAGGGTTCACAGATACGCAGTATTTT
TRBJ2-1 | TRBV6-1 | NA | NA | 17 | CASSPLRTGSLNNEQFF | TGTGCCAGCAGTCCCCTGCGGACTGGTTCATTGAACAATGAGCAGTTCTTC
TRBJ2-7 | TRBV7-8 | few | NA | 14 | CASSSTLGGNEQYF | TGTGCCAGCAGCTCAACCCTAGGGGGGAACGAGCAGTACTTC
TRBJ2-1 | TRBV2 | NA | NA | 14 | CASREDSTYNEQFF | TGTGCCAGCAGAGAGGACAGTACGTACAATGAGCAGTTCTTC
TRBJ1-6 | TRBV4-1 | many | TRBD1 | 15 | CASSQEPGGGSPLHF | TGCGCCAGCAGCCAAGAGCCAGGGGGAGGTTCACCCCTCCACTTT
TRBJ2-5 | TRBV4-3 | many | NA | 14 | CASSRLAFQETQYF | TGCGCCAGCAGCCGATTAGCCTTTCAAGAGACCCAGTACTTC
TRBJ1-5 | TRBV27 | NA | TRBD1 | 12 | CASSSGGQPQHF | TGTGCCAGCAGCTCAGGGGGGCAGCCCCAGCATTTT
TRBJ2-2 | TRBV5-1 | many | TRBD1 | 15 | CASSPWTGLAGELFF | TGCGCCAGCAGCCCCTGGACAGGGTTGGCCGGGGAGCTGTTTTTT
TRBJ2-7 | TRBV2 | few | NA | 12 | CASSEASYEQYF | TGTGCCAGCAGTGAAGCGAGTTACGAGCAGTACTTC
TRBJ2-7 | TRBV2 | NA | TRBD1 | 15 | CASSPPGTGIHEQYF | TGTGCCAGCAGCCCACCCGGGACAGGGATACACGAGCAGTACTTC
TRBJ2-3 | TRBV4-3 | many | TRBD2 | 19 | CASSQDTTSGGVFTDTQYF | TGCGCCAGCAGCCAAGATACGACTAGCGGGGGTGTTTTTACAGATACGCAGTATTTT
TRBJ2-1 | TRBV19 | few | TRBD2 | 15 | CASSHGTSGVNEQFF | TGTGCCAGTAGCCACGGGACTAGCGGGGTCAATGAGCAGTTCTTC
TRBJ1-5 | TRBV6-2/TRBV6-3 | many | TRBD1 | 13 | CASTTGGNQPQHF | TGTGCCAGCACCACAGGGGGCAATCAGCCCCAGCATTTT